This T cell receptor beta chain came from a study of OX40 agonist ivuxolimab in advanced cancers. Whole-study context: Patients were given ivuxolimab, an antibody that agonizes OX40 (CD134). Hepatocellular carcinoma, melanoma, renal cell or head and neck cancer occurred in dose-escalation patients. Study results and caveats: Averaging showed that CD8+ T cells had more expanded clones than CD4+ did. Among the nonresponders, some also had low normalized T-cell clonal expansion.

CDR1 and CDR2 from the germline V gene are SEHNR and FQNEAQ (reference sequence). The ends lost 1 base at V and 2 bases at J; junction bases unmatched: 4. This CDR3 comprises 16 residues. Some clones are missing from TCRdb's copy, which holds only in-frame ones; the method was immunoSEQ multiplex PCR. The sample holds fewer than 30,000 clones, around 76% seen once. This clone was seen a few times. The antigen is unknown. The starting material was CD4+ or CD8+ T cells sorted from blood, obtained in a trial of the OX40 agonist ivuxolimab. The chain carries TRBV7-9 and TRBJ2-3; 9 bases fit TRBD2. The receptor was isolated from an adult with an advanced solid tumor such as melanoma, head and neck, liver or kidney cancer. In nucleotides, the CDR3 is TGTGCCAGCAGCTTAGTGGCGGGGGGGATCACAGATACGCAGTATTTT. It translates to CASSLVAGGITDTQYF.